The 24 T cell receptor beta chains listed next were all sequenced from one sample in a study of early T cells in non-severe SARS-CoV-2 infection. In TCRdb, the 5' RACE reads were re-called with MiXCR into one record per CDR3 protein. Here the sample spans over 25,000 distinct CDR3 sequences, about 6.7% being singletons. Sequenced: whole blood. These receptors were collected from an adult who was a healthcare worker with PCR-confirmed SARS-CoV-2 infection or an uninfected control (not recorded which).

This clonotype was counted many times. The V call is TRBV11-3, the J call TRBJ2-1; TRBD2 matches 8 bases. From germline, CDR1 is SGHNT and CDR2 YENEEA. The CDR3 is made up of 15 amino acids. J lost 8 bases, V lost 5 bases, and 11 bases had no gene match. In nucleotides, the CDR3 is TGTGCCAGCAGCCTAACCGACGGACTAGCCCATGAGCAGTTCTTC. This sequence encodes CASSLTDGLAHEQFF.

The chain has TRBV20-1 and TRBJ2-3; 7 bases align to TRBD1. The CDR3 is 13 amino acids. The V and J ends lost 7 bases and 3 bases, in that order; junction bases with no gene match: 7. From germline, CDR1 is DFQATT and CDR2 SNEGSKA (reference sequence). CDR3 DNA sequence: TGCAGTGTGACAGGGCGAGGAACAGATACGCAGTATTTT. Translation gives CSVTGRGTDTQYF.

This clonotype was observed a handful of times. The chain recombines TRBV7-9 with TRBJ2-7; 7 bases line up with TRBD2. The CDR3 spans 14 residues. V trimming: 4 bases; J trimming: 9 bases; junction bases outside the gene matches: 12. Germline loops: CDR1 SEHNR, CDR2 FQNEAQ (reference sequence). The CDR3 spells CASSSGGRSSGQYF. The CDR3 nucleotides are TGTGCCAGCAGCTCGGGGGGTAGAAGTTCTGGGCAGTACTTC.

The genes are TRBV23-1 and TRBJ1-5, with D tentatively TRBD1 (6 bases). TRBV23-1 is identified as an open reading frame with a role that is uncertain. Trimming left V 3 bases short and J 15 bases short, with 24 bases between. The CDR3 loop spans 15 amino acids. The CDR3 here is CASSHPEVGAGGMHF. The CDR3 nucleotides read TGCGCCAGCAGTCACCCCGAGGTGGGGGCTGGAGGGATGCATTTT.

The J gene is TRBJ1-1, the V gene TRBV5-1; possibly TRBD1 for D (5 bases). Germline loops: CDR1 SGHRS, CDR2 YFSETQ. V lost 0 bases to trimming and J lost 10 bases, with 22 bases between them. The CDR3 sequence is 16 residues long. CDR3 nucleotide sequence: TGCGCCAGCAGCTTGGGGGCAGGGACCTTGGGAGCTGTAGCTTTCTTT. Translated: CASSLGAGTLGAVAFF.

There are many counts of this clonotype. The chain uses TRBV7-9 and TRBJ1-1; D perhaps matches TRBD1 (5 bases). The CDR3 extends over 15 amino acids. V was cut by 1 base and J by 3 bases, with 12 bases left in between. Germline CDR1 reads SEHNR; CDR2 reads FQNEAQ (reference sequence). The CDR3 nucleotides read TGTGCCAGCAGCTTAGGCCAGGGATTGGACACTGAAGCTTTCTTT. Protein product: CASSLGQGLDTEAFF.

This clonotype was seen a few times. CDR3 sequence: CASRGTTGGLPHDEKLFF. The CDR3 DNA sequence: TGTGCCAGCAGGGGGACTACAGGGGGTTTGCCACATGATGAAAAACTGTTTTTT. This chain uses TRBV6-5 with TRBJ1-4; 8 nucleotides align to TRBD1. The CDR3 sequence is 18 residues long. Germline values: CDR1 MNHEY, CDR2 SVGAGI. The V and J ends lost 6 bases and 6 bases, in that order; junction bases with no gene match: 18.

This clonotype was recorded many times. The chain recombines TRBV7-8 with TRBJ2-6; D is unresolved. V was trimmed by 4 bases and J by 2 bases, leaving 9 bases between them. The V gene's germline CDR1 is SGHVS and CDR2 FQNEAQ. The CDR3 runs to 15 residues. The CDR3 sequence: CASSYYSPGANVLTF. The CDR3 DNA follows: TGTGCCAGCAGCTACTACAGTCCTGGGGCCAACGTCCTGACTTTC. The variable domain in full, completed from reference TRBV7-8 and TRBJ2-6, reads GAGVSQSPRYKVAKRGQDVALRCDPISGHVSLFWYQQALGQGPEFLTYFQNEAQLDKSGLPSDRFFAERPEGSVSTLKIQRTQQEDSAVYLCASSYYSPGANVLTFGAGSRLTVL.

V gene TRBV11-2 combines with J gene TRBJ2-7, with a weak D call TRBD1 (5 bases). V gave up 8 bases and J gave up 8 bases, with 16 bases separating them. The CDR3 runs to 12 residues. Germline V lookup: CDR1 SGHAT, CDR2 FQNNGV. The CDR3 DNA is TGTGCCAGCGGTATACAGGAAGATAAGCAGTACTTC. Translation: CASGIQEDKQYF.

This clonotype was counted at least ten times. J is TRBJ1-1 and V is TRBV20-1; D is ambiguous. Germline V gives CDR1 DFQATT, CDR2 SNEGSKA (reference sequence). Trimming stripped 0 bases from V and 0 bases from J, with 5 bases between. This CDR3 is built from 13 residues. CDR3 sequence: CSARDGMNTEAFF. The CDR3 bases are TGCAGTGCTAGAGATGGGATGAACACTGAAGCTTTCTTT.

This clonotype showed up many times. The V gene is TRBV29-1, the J gene TRBJ1-1; D gene ambiguous. The CDR3 spans 11 residues. Trimming pared 2 bases from V and 5 bases from J, leaving 6 bases between. Germline V gives CDR1 SQVTM, CDR2 ANQGSEA. The CDR3 protein is CSVEMETEAFF. The CDR3 DNA follows: TGCAGCGTTGAAATGGAGACTGAAGCTTTCTTT. Based on the CDR3 plus reference TRBV29-1 and TRBJ1-1, the full variable domain is SAVISQKPSRDICQRGTSLTIQCQVDSQVTMMFWYRQQPGQSLTLIATANQGSEATYESGFVIDKFPISRPNLTFSTLTVSNMSPEDSSIYLCSVEMETEAFFGQGTRLTVV.

CDR3 bases: TGCAGTGCTAGAGTCTGGGGGACTAGGCGGGGTGAGCAGTTCTTC. This translates into CSARVWGTRRGEQFF. This rearrangement joins TRBV20-1 to TRBJ2-1; 8 bases map to TRBD2. This CDR3 spans 15 amino acids. Germline V lookup: CDR1 DFQATT, CDR2 SNEGSKA (reference sequence). J was trimmed by 9 bases and V by 1 base; bases with no gene match: 11.

This clonotype has a handful of counts. The rearrangement uses TRBV20-1 and TRBJ2-5; 13 nucleotides agree with TRBD2. The V and J ends lost 4 bases and 5 bases, in that order; junction bases with no gene match: 7. The germline V gene encodes CDR1 DFQATT and CDR2 SNEGSKA (reference sequence). The CDR3 has 15 residues. As DNA, the CDR3 is TGCAGTGCTAAAGTAGGACTAGCGGGAGTGGAGACCCAGTACTTC. Encoded protein: CSAKVGLAGVETQYF.

This clonotype showed up just a few times. The rearrangement joins TRBV6-5 to TRBJ1-6, with D possibly TRBD1 on 5 matching bases. The CDR3 consists of 16 residues. The germline V gene has CDR1 MNHEY and CDR2 SVGAGI. V was trimmed by 5 bases and J by 0 bases, leaving 11 bases between them. The CDR3 nucleotides are TGTGCCAGCAGTCCTCGGGGCAGCTCCTATAATTCACCCCTCCACTTT. Its translation is CASSPRGSSYNSPLHF.

This clonotype has at least ten counts. The chain is built from TRBV6-2 or TRBV6-3 and TRBJ2-3; 10 nucleotides align to TRBD1. There are 15 residues in the CDR3. The J segment lost 3 bases and the V segment lost 6 bases, leaving 6 bases of the junction unmatched. Germline V gene data show CDR1 as MNHEY and CDR2 as SVGEGT. The CDR3: CASRPGQGETDTQYF. The CDR3 nucleotides read TGTGCCAGCAGACCCGGACAGGGGGAAACAGATACGCAGTATTTT.

This clonotype has at least ten counts. The chain combines TRBV6-5 with TRBJ2-1; D perhaps matches TRBD2 (6 bases). V was trimmed by 0 bases and J by 10 bases, leaving 10 bases between them. Germline CDR1 reads MNHEY; CDR2 reads SVGAGI. The CDR3 spans 13 residues. CDR3 region: CASSYSMAGEQFF. DNA of the CDR3: TGTGCCAGCAGTTACTCGATGGCGGGAGAGCAGTTCTTC.

The chain has TRBV28 and TRBJ2-7; 12 bases line up with TRBD2. The CDR3 loop spans 16 amino acids. The germline gives CDR1 MDHEN, CDR2 SYDVKM. Germline trimming cut 5 bases from V and 2 bases from J; bases unmatched to any gene: 7. The CDR3 DNA follows: TGTGCCAGCAGTCCCAGACTAGCGGGGGTTCCCTACGAGCAGTACTTC. Translated: CASSPRLAGVPYEQYF.

This clonotype came up many times. The CDR3 DNA follows: TGTGCCAGTAGTTCTGGCGCTGGGGCCAACGTCCTGACTTTC. Translating it yields CASSSGAGANVLTF. This chain joins TRBV19 and TRBJ2-6, with unresolved D. There are 14 residues in the CDR3. Germline V CDR1 and CDR2: LNHDA, SQIVND (reference sequence). V lost 5 bases to trimming and J lost 2 bases, with 7 bases between them. Full variable domain (remainder filled in from reference TRBV19 and TRBJ2-6): DGGITQSPKYLFRKEGQNVTLSCEQNLNHDAMYWYRQDPGQGLRLIYYSQIVNDFQKGDIAEGYSVSREKKESFPLTVTSAQKNPTAFYLCASSSGAGANVLTFGAGSRLTVL.

This clonotype appeared a few times. The rearrangement uses TRBV20-1 and TRBJ1-6, with a possible D match to TRBD1 (6 bases). Deletions cut 6 bases from V and 0 bases from J, with 15 bases between. Per the germline V gene, CDR1 is DFQATT and CDR2 is SNEGSKA (reference sequence). This CDR3 comprises 16 residues. The CDR3 coding sequence is TGCAGTGCACCTGACAGGTTCAGCTCCTATAATTCACCCCTCCACTTT. Amino acid sequence: CSAPDRFSSYNSPLHF.

This clonotype has ten or more counts. The chain combines TRBV9 with TRBJ2-3; TRBD1 agrees at 9 bases. J lost 5 bases, V lost 0 bases, and 7 bases had no gene match. This CDR3 region has 16 residues. Germline CDR1 SGDLS, CDR2 YYNGEE. CDR3 loop: CASSVASGTGRDTQYF. CDR3 coding DNA: TGTGCCAGCAGCGTAGCCTCCGGGACAGGGAGAGATACGCAGTATTTT.

This clonotype was seen many times. J is TRBJ1-6 and V is TRBV6-1; the D is unclear. This CDR3 has 16 amino acids. Per germline, CDR1 MNHNS and CDR2 SASEGT. Trimming shortened V by 3 bases and J by 6 bases, and 15 bases separated the two germline ends. CDR3 DNA: TGTGCCAGCAGTGAGAGGCCACTCACACCTAATTCACCCCTCCACTTT. Translating gives CASSERPLTPNSPLHF.

The chain links TRBV6-4 to TRBJ1-5; no firm D call. This CDR3 is 14 amino acids long. CDR1 is MRHNA and CDR2 is SNTAGT in the germline V gene. V gave up 4 bases and J gave up 1 base, with 8 bases separating them. In nucleotides, the CDR3 is TGTGCCAGCAGTGTGGACTCGAGCAATCAGCCCCAGCATTTT. Residues: CASSVDSSNQPQHF.

The J gene is TRBJ2-1, the V gene TRBV20-1; 8 nucleotides align to TRBD2. The germline V gene encodes CDR1 DFQATT and CDR2 SNEGSKA (reference sequence). The trim removed 2 bases at V and 0 bases at J, leaving 3 bases unmatched. This CDR3 is built from 15 residues. Here the CDR3 DNA reads TGCAGTGCTAGACTAGCGGGCAGCTCCTACAATGAGCAGTTCTTC. Residues: CSARLAGSSYNEQFF.

In its sample, this clonotype was seen many times. This rearrangement joins TRBV5-5 to TRBJ2-3; TRBD2 aligns across 14 bases. The CDR3 sequence is 19 residues long. Unmatched junction bases numbered 10, after V lost 0 bases and J lost 4 bases. In germline, CDR1 is SGHKS, CDR2 YYEKEE (reference sequence). The CDR3 nucleotides are TGTGCCAGCAGCTTGGGACCCGACAGACTAGCGGGAGGGCCAGATACGCAGTATTTT. It translates to CASSLGPDRLAGGPDTQYF.